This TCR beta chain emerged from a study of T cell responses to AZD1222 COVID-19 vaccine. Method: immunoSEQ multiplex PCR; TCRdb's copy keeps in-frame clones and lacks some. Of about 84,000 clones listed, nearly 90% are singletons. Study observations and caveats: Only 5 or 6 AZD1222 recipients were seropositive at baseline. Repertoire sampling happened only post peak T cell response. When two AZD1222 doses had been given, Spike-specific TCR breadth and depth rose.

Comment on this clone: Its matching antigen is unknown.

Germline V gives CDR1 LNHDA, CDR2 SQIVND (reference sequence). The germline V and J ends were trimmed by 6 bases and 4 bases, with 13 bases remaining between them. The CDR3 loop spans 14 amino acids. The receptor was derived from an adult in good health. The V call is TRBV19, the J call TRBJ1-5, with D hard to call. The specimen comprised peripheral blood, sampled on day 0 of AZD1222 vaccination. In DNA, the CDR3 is TGTGCCAGTAGAAACCGGCCGGGTAATCAGCCCCAGCATTTT. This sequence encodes CASRNRPGNQPQHF.